This T cell receptor (beta chain) was found in a study of glioma-infiltrating T cells after dendritic cell vaccination (dated by TCRdb to 2015 to 2016). Broadly, across the study: Of the 15 glioblastoma patients in the cohort, all drawn from Phase I and II dendritic cell vaccination trials, 9 were newly diagnosed and 6 had recurrent disease. Survival after dendritic cell vaccination was correlated with TCR sequencing metrics such as TIL content and the overlap between tumor and blood repertoires. Each patient was given three intradermal dendritic cell vaccine injections, spaced two weeks apart, in the arm below the axilla. Patients received autologous tumor lysate-pulsed dendritic cell vaccination between 2003 and 2012. Deep sequencing of TCR beta CDR3 regions was used to quantify tumor-infiltrating lymphocyte content and compare tumor and blood repertoires in dendritic cell-vaccinated glioblastoma patients. The vaccine was prepared from monocyte-derived dendritic cells that were cultured for approximately seven days with IL-4 and GM-CSF and then pulsed overnight with autologous tumor lysate.

What the work shows at the level of the full study, not this receptor alone: The three-group TCR overlap response model was described as speculative and requiring prospective validation. TCR clonality showed no direct relationship with survival, which suggests that a diverse polyclonal response may be important. The cohort was small and heterogeneous, only a few patients had full blood and tumor sets, and even fewer had initial-recurrent tumor pairs. After dendritic cell vaccination, a higher estimated pretreatment TIL content predicted longer time to progression and longer overall survival.

CDR1 and CDR2 are drawn from the germline V gene: SGDLS, YYNGEE. The CDR3 covers 17 residues, taking in both the cysteine and the phenylalanine. Only the CDR3 part of the read is kept: 51 bases, read in frame from the first base. V ends up 0 bases short and J 4 bases short, with an unmatched junction base count of 9. Details on this clone: Its antigen is currently not known. No much larger clone exists at a distance of one base, and base qualities are not known.

TCRB CDR3 regions were amplified from 2 to 2.5 ug genomic DNA, or all available DNA if less, using the immunoSEQ assay. Multiplex PCR used 60 forward primers for TCR V beta segments and 13 reverse primers for J beta segments. To estimate the number of reads per starting template, synthetic control templates were added to each sample at limiting dilution. Sequencing produced 87 bp reads on the Illumina HiSeq System. On the study's bioinformatics: To remove PCR and sequencing errors, closely related sequences were merged with a nearest neighbor algorithm. TCR overlap was measured as the percentage of unique tumor TCR beta sequences that were also present in the peripheral blood of the same patient. Not all clones reach the TCRdb copy of this immuneACCESS table, which keeps in-frame sequences only. Checked studies attribute under half of the gap to unresolved V genes and leave the rest unexplained. That table furnishes V, J and clone size, whereas the DNA furnished D and trimming. Present in this sample are roughly 100,000 clones, roughly 87% of which were seen just once. The top ten hold roughly 6.8% of the sample.

According to the study, the label for this sample's time point signals: after dendritic cell vaccination, including at tumor progression/relapse. To be selected, patients needed enough residual fresh-frozen tumor tissue and more than two years of available survival data. None of the glioblastoma patients carried an isocitrate dehydrogenase mutation, although molecular status otherwise varied. PBMC were collected before vaccination, two weeks after the third vaccination, and at tumor progression if tumor progression occurred. The Qiagen DNeasy Blood extraction Kit was used for extraction of genomic DNA.

Recombination connected TRBV9 to TRBJ2-5, and 10 junctional nucleotides match TRBD2. Sequences were derived from blood, sampled after dendritic cell vaccination. This clonotype was obtained from a human donor with glioblastoma. The DNA reads TGTGCCAGCAGCGTAGGTGGTAGCGGGGGGCTGGGAGAGACCCAGTACTTC. This yields the protein CASSVGGSGGLGETQYF. The CDR3, completed at both ends by the reference TRBV9 and TRBJ2-5 genes, gives the full variable domain DSGVTQTPKHLITATGQRVTLRCSPRSGDLSVYWYQQSLDQGLQFLIQYYNGEERAKGNILERFSAQQFPDLHSELNLSSLELGDSALYFCASSVGGSGGLGETQYFGPGTRLLVL.